The sequence of this T cell receptor beta chain was determined in a study of cytomegalovirus exposure and HLA in healthy donors (dated by TCRdb to between 2016 and 2019). About the study as a whole: An earlier analysis of under 600 of the donors reported roughly 270 Gb of sequence data and some 100 million unique TCR beta sequences from roughly 180 million T cells. An early release that covered fewer than 800 HLA-typed donors contained 300 to 350 gigabases of sequencing data and 80 million or so unique TCR sequences. Of the approximately 400 genotyped donors, 65% to 90% fell in the genetic ancestry cluster associated with self-reported Caucasian donors. The study was designed to test whether signatures of past pathogen exposure could be identified by cataloging public T cell receptors. The study used immunosequencing to profile the T cell repertoires of 666 subjects and linked those repertoires to cytomegalovirus serostatus. Along with the roughly 700-subject first cohort, a separate validation cohort of approximately 110 different subjects was used. To predict cytomegalovirus infection status, the study brought together high-throughput TCR immunosequencing, statistical association of individual TCRs with disease status, and machine learning. A later analysis re-analyzed previously published TCR beta repertoires from roughly 600 donors and added high-resolution HLA genotyping to study TCR occurrence patterns. Rather than drawing on any new phenotypic data, the later analysis identified candidate immune exposures from TCR beta sequences and the way those sequences occurred across donors. To decide whether each TCR beta V gene segment behaved as functional or pseudogenic, an earlier analysis of approximately 620 of the donors relied on high-throughput TCR beta sequencing. Donor age, sex, ethnicity and CMV serostatus were collected together with the repertoire data. A later genetic analysis used genome-wide SNP genotypes for about 60% of the 666 donors, treating that subset as a discovery cohort. All discovery cohort repertoires had been generated on a single sequencing platform. HLA typing covered class I and class II loci at four-digit resolution. The number of donors typed differed by locus, with 629-630 for A, B, C, DRB1 and DQB1, more than 500 for DQA1, 600 to 610 for DPA1, and approximately 470 for DPB1. Roughly five DR-DQ haplotypes were handled as single units for association and clustering because linkage in the cohort was strong. Across some 400 genotyped donors of the cohort, an average of approximately 240,000 unique TCR beta nucleotide sequences per donor were sequenced, and 15% to 20% of those sequences were non-productive. General conclusions and limits of the study: When HLA alleles, especially DR and DQ, strongly co-occurred, attributing TCR associations to individual alleles was difficult. Only TCR beta chains were sequenced in this cohort, and the absence of alpha or paired-chain data limited detectable features. Correlated functional status among segregating V segments might reflect linkage disequilibrium, but an unknown experimental factor could not be ruled out. The study listed around 160 TCR beta chains as associated with cytomegalovirus. According to a later analysis, TCR association rates differed among HLA loci, with DRB1 alleles showing the most associated TCRs and HLA-C alleles showing the fewest. Presence/absence analyses assumed roughly uniform sequencing depth across donors, an assumption that may not hold. A later analysis found that most CMV-associated TCR beta chains appeared HLA-restricted, with HLA associations seemingly driven largely by CMV exposure. Because some donors lacked HLA typing at each locus, the association tests relied only on the typed subset. Over 15 rarely observed V segments, including chromosome 9 orphons, were excluded from the earlier analysis of 550 to 700 of the donors because counts were too low. In an earlier analysis of more than 500 of the donors, most TCR beta V segments appeared in productive rearrangements about 87% or about 30% of the time, broadly matching IMGT annotations. Cytomegalovirus status was reported to be diagnosed by the classifier with high specificity and sensitivity in both the original and validation cohorts. For the cohort, immune exposure information was limited to CMV serostatus. Specific HLA alleles were associated with 18,000 or so TCR beta sequences at a false discovery rate of 0.05 in a later analysis. A later analysis found that HLA-associated TCR beta chains were more clonally expanded and had lower generation probabilities than equally common non-associated chains. Most TCR sequences were seen in very few donors, while some public TCRs were found in many individuals. According to a later genetic analysis, donors in an Asian-associated ancestry cluster had fewer N-insertions in productive TCRs than the approximately 650-donor mean. A further reported finding was that TCR beta sequences accurately predicted the HLA-A and HLA-B alleles for most subjects in the first cohort. Several of the top co-occurrence clusters appeared to be linked to parvovirus B19, influenza, CMV and Epstein-Barr virus, according to a later analysis. Because the 87-base-pair reads could not distinguish some IMGT-functional V segments, including TRBV6-2 and TRBV6-3, those segments were excluded. A later genetic analysis associated a missense DCLRE1C variant with V-gene and J-gene trimming of TCR beta chains, and an independent cohort replicated the association. It was suggested by the authors that the approach could potentially be generalized to other disease states and immunological phenotypes. A few of the identified cytomegalovirus-associated TCR beta chains were confirmed in vitro to be specific for cytomegalovirus antigens. A group of highly shared sequence variants was considered likely to be a technical artifact of the sequencing pipeline.

Libraries were built with the immunoSEQ multiplex PCR assay. The multiplex PCR relied on a mix of 60 forward primers for TCR Vbeta segments and 13 reverse primers for TCR Jbeta segments. The CDR3 region of rearranged TCR beta genes was amplified from genomic DNA by a multiplex PCR assay. Amplified TCR beta libraries were sequenced as 87-base-pair reads on the Illumina HiSeq System. Per the source publication's procedure: In a later analysis, tens of millions of unique TCR beta chains were counted across the 500 to 850 repertoires, and roughly 10 million of these chains were shared by at least two donors. To remove PCR and sequencing errors, raw reads were error-corrected and collapsed into unique sequences using a nearest-neighbor algorithm that merged closely related sequences. CDR3 sequences were aligned to IMGT reference sequences to assign V, D and J gene segments. For a sequence to be retained, a match of at least six nucleotides was required to both a V gene segment and a J gene segment. Rearrangements were called productive when the CDR3 lacked stop codons and stayed in frame with V and J; all others were non-productive. CDR3 was defined by IMGT convention, running from the second conserved V-encoded cysteine to the conserved J-encoded phenylalanine. The earlier analysis of more than 450 of the donors excluded sequences that lacked an unambiguous match to a single V gene segment. An earlier analysis of approximately 590 of the donors classified V segments as functional when productive rearrangements were above 56.7% and as segregating when the standard deviation between donors was above 5%. A statistical classification framework was built for diagnosing cytomegalovirus status from the catalog of TCR beta chain sequences. A later analysis assigned V and J genes by comparing TCR nucleotide sequences with IMGT/GENE-DB human TR gene sequences. Using the TCRdist pipeline, a later analysis assigned CDR3 sequences along with most-parsimonious VDJ recombination scenarios. A later analysis defined each TCR beta chain by its CDR3 amino acid sequence plus V-gene family, and excluded reads lacking a unique V-gene family. A later analysis removed roughly 590 highly shared, low-generation-probability nucleotide sequences to deal with suspected cross-contamination and a sequencing artifact. A later analysis calculated a clonal expansion index for each public chain from normalized within-repertoire ranks of inferred template counts. A later analysis computed generation probabilities with a VDJ recombination model fitted to out-of-frame rearrangements, and checked the results against IGoR. In a later analysis, hypergeometric tests were used to score TCR-TCR, TCR-HLA and TCR-CMV co-occurrence, with a repertoire-size bias correction applied to TCR pairs. False discovery rates were estimated in a later analysis by permuting HLA or CMV assignments 20 times. In a later analysis, co-occurring TCRs were grouped using DBSCAN, and TCRdist sequence similarity was added for clustering within HLA-allele-positive subsets. Repertoires with fewer than 30,000 or more than 120,000 public chains were left out of co-occurrence clustering, as were several repertoires with anomalous nucleotide sharing. Imported from immuneACCESS, the table was reduced by TCRdb to in-frame sequences with V and J called. These copies leave out some clones; in studies compared against another copy, an unresolved V gene accounts for under half, and the cause of the remainder is not known. V, J and clone size are those of that table, while D and trimming were read from the DNA. The sample table contains fewer than 120,000 clones; only one count was recorded for 76% of them. The ten largest make up roughly 12% of the sample.

Note on this clone: Its antigen specificity is not known. Base qualities are not at hand, and no much larger clone is one base apart.

V lost 2 bases and J lost 4 bases, and the count of bases not matched to a germline gene is 8. From the cysteine up to the phenylalanine, the CDR3 has a length of 15 residues. The sequence is cut down to CDR3 DNA, 45 bases in frame from base 1. Taken from the germline V gene (reference sequence), the CDR1 and CDR2 loops are WNHNN and SYGVQD. The cohort comprised hundreds of healthy bone marrow donors. At the time of sampling, every cohort member was nominally healthy, though immune exposures that went unrecorded were likely present. The donor tested CMV seropositive, placing the donor among the roughly 270 seropositive members of the cohort. Each donor provided a peripheral blood sample, and peripheral blood mononuclear cells were used for TCR beta sequencing. The Qiagen DNeasy Blood Extraction Kit was used to extract genomic DNA from the blood cell samples.

The sample was PBMCs. Here the chain combines TRBV10-1 and TRBJ2-7; 7 junctional bases match TRBD2. This TCR came from a man between 25 and 39 years old in good health and CMV-seropositive. The CDR3 is CASSEGGGGNYEQYF. The nucleotides are TGCGCCAGCAGTGAGGGGGGGGGTGGGAATTACGAGCAGTACTTC.